This T cell receptor beta chain was captured by sequencing in a study of graft-versus-host responses after intestinal transplantation. Notes on the study in general: Within the allografts of patients who had graft-donor T cell macrochimerism, graft-versus-host to host-versus-graft clonal ratios were high.

Of note for this clone: Its antigen remains unidentified.

Generated by immunoSEQ multiplex PCR, the TCRdb table keeps only in-frame clones and is missing some. The sample lists 130,000 or so clones; about 93% were seen once. Germline V gene data show CDR1 as WSHSY and CDR2 as SAAADI. There are 14 residues in the CDR3. Trimming took 6 bases from V and 4 from J; bases not matched to a gene: 3. This receptor was identified in a human donor who received an intestinal transplant. This chain connects TRBV10-2 to TRBJ2-2; 9 nucleotides match TRBD1. The source was unstimulated CD4+ T cells sorted from spleen or lymph node cells, collected before intestinal transplant. The DNA for the CDR3 is TGCGCCAGCAGGGGACAGGGTACCACCGGGGAGCTGTTTTTT. Encoded protein: CASRGQGTTGELFF.